Sequencing of this TCR beta chain was carried out in a study of tumor-infiltrating lymphocytes in primary liver carcinoma. Co-extraction yielded RNA and DNA from around 20-30 mg of unsorted bulk tissue. The sample holds one count of this clonotype. Antigen unknown. Possible read error: a much larger clone is one base away. Study-level results: Only about 8-25% of top clones were detected in all five tumor regions.

The CDR3 is made up of 15 amino acids. Germline loops: CDR1 SQVTM, CDR2 ANQGSEA. TCR beta cDNA came from around 500 ng total RNA, primed with a constant-region primer. TCR beta libraries came from three nested multiplex PCR rounds using slightly modified ARM-PCR. Forward primers for TRBV1-TRBV30 and a C-beta reverse primer served the first two PCR rounds, at about 11 cycles each. TCRdb re-analysed the multiplex PCR reads in MiXCR, keeping a single row per CDR3 protein. The repertoire holds about 64,000 distinct CDR3 sequences, with about 71% as singletons. The sequence came from a man aged 35 to 55 with primary liver carcinoma and hepatitis B virus infection. Material for sequencing was liver tumor tissue from sampling region 4. The subset was: tumor region T4, right-lateral pole. This chain connects TRBV29-1 to TRBJ2-5, with D possibly being TRBD2 (5 bases). This chain's CDR3 is CGVGSAAGRSETQYF. The CDR3 bases are TGCGGCGTTGGATCCGCGGCGGGTAGATCGGAGACCCAGTACTTC.